This is a list of T cell receptor beta chains from one sample in a study of blood T cell repertoires in COVID-19. The table came from immunoSEQ multiplex PCR; TCRdb's copy has only in-frame clones and leaves some out. The sample holds roughly 100,000 clones, just under 85% seen once. Sequencing used peripheral blood. The source of these receptors is a man in his forties or fifties with active or convalescent COVID-19. Both conserved end residues are part of each CDR3. Fields, in order: D gene, clone size, V gene, J gene, CDR3 protein, CDR3 DNA. A D gene is named only where the DNA matches it firmly. Some rows mark clone size as missing; the rest say once, few, many or name a class of expanded clone.

D: TRBD1; size: NA; V: TRBV2; J: TRBJ2-3; CDR3: CASNQQGAEDTQYF; DNA: TGTGCCAGCAACCAACAGGGGGCGGAAGATACGCAGTATTTT
D: NA; size: NA; V: TRBV5-4; J: TRBJ2-7; CDR3: CASSSLSYEQYF; DNA: TGTGCCAGCAGCTCCCTCTCCTACGAGCAGTACTTC
D: NA; size: NA; V: TRBV29-1; J: TRBJ1-5; CDR3: CSVAGGGNQPQHF; DNA: TGCAGCGTTGCGGGGGGAGGCAATCAGCCCCAGCATTTT
D: NA; size: NA; V: TRBV30; J: TRBJ1-1; CDR3: CAFQEGVTEAFF; DNA: TGTGCCTTCCAAGAGGGGGTAACTGAAGCTTTCTTT
D: NA; size: NA; V: TRBV7-8; J: TRBJ2-2; CDR3: CASSFSGGGELFF; DNA: TGTGCCAGCAGCTTCTCTGGCGGCGGGGAGCTGTTTTTT
D: TRBD1; size: NA; V: TRBV4-3; J: TRBJ2-3; CDR3: CASSVAPGTGSTDTQYF; DNA: TGCGCCAGCAGCGTAGCCCCCGGGACAGGGAGCACAGATACGCAGTATTTT
D: TRBD1; size: NA; V: TRBV7-3; J: TRBJ1-2; CDR3: CASSYQGQSAYGYTF; DNA: TGTGCCAGCAGCTATCAGGGACAGTCTGCCTATGGCTACACCTTC
D: NA; size: few; V: TRBV4-1; J: TRBJ1-1; CDR3: CASSQEGGGAGEAFF; DNA: TGCGCCAGCAGCCAAGAGGGCGGGGGCGCGGGTGAAGCTTTCTTT
D: TRBD1; size: NA; V: TRBV2; J: TRBJ2-2; CDR3: CASRLTGGVANTGELFF; DNA: TGTGCCAGCAGGCTCACAGGGGGCGTCGCGAACACCGGGGAGCTGTTTTTT
D: NA; size: NA; V: TRBV6-2/TRBV6-3; J: TRBJ2-6; CDR3: CASSWGPGANVLTF; DNA: TGTGCCAGCAGTTGGGGGCCCGGGGCCAACGTCCTGACTTTC
D: TRBD2; size: NA; V: TRBV19; J: TRBJ2-3; CDR3: CASSSRASGGSSTDTQYF; DNA: TGTGCCAGTAGTTCGAGGGCTAGCGGGGGTTCTAGCACAGATACGCAGTATTTT
D: TRBD1; size: once; V: TRBV7-3; J: TRBJ1-2; CDR3: CASSLDRGQGYTF; DNA: TGTGCCAGCAGCTTAGACAGGGGGCAAGGCTACACCTTC
D: TRBD1; size: NA; V: TRBV5-1; J: TRBJ2-5; CDR3: CASSQQGAGETQYF; DNA: TGCGCCAGCAGCCAACAGGGGGCAGGGGAGACCCAGTACTTC
D: TRBD1; size: few; V: TRBV6-6; J: TRBJ1-1; CDR3: CASSYLAGTALDEAFF; DNA: TGTGCCAGCAGTTACTTGGCAGGGACAGCGTTGGATGAAGCTTTCTTT
D: NA; size: NA; V: TRBV15; J: TRBJ2-2; CDR3: CATSRDLVGQNTGELFF; DNA: TGTGCCACCAGCAGAGATTTAGTAGGACAGAACACCGGGGAGCTGTTTTTT
D: NA; size: NA; V: TRBV6-2/TRBV6-3; J: TRBJ1-5; CDR3: CASSPGGASQPQHF; DNA: TGTGCCAGCAGCCCTGGGGGGGCCAGTCAGCCCCAGCATTTT
D: TRBD1; size: few; V: TRBV2; J: TRBJ2-7; CDR3: CASSPSGTGKQYF; DNA: TGTGCCAGCAGTCCCTCCGGGACAGGGAAGCAGTACTTC
D: NA; size: few; V: TRBV28; J: TRBJ2-7; CDR3: CASSLRQVYSYEQYF; DNA: TGTGCCAGCAGTTTAAGGCAGGTCTACTCCTACGAGCAGTACTTC
D: NA; size: NA; V: TRBV9; J: TRBJ1-3; CDR3: CASSPGSGGGNTIYF; DNA: TGTGCCAGCAGCCCGGGGAGCGGAGGGGGAAACACCATATATTTT
D: TRBD1; size: NA; V: TRBV11-2; J: TRBJ2-7; CDR3: CASSPLNRDRGRNYEQYF; DNA: TGTGCCAGCAGCCCCCTTAACCGGGACAGGGGGCGCAACTACGAGCAGTACTTC
D: TRBD1; size: NA; V: TRBV7-9; J: TRBJ1-3; CDR3: CASSLLPGQGSGNTIYF; DNA: TGTGCCAGCAGTTTGCTCCCGGGACAGGGCTCTGGAAACACCATATATTTT
D: TRBD2; size: NA; V: TRBV7-8; J: TRBJ2-7; CDR3: CASSRGTSYTYEQYF; DNA: TGTGCCAGCAGCCGAGGGACTAGCTACACCTACGAGCAGTACTTC
D: TRBD1; size: NA; V: TRBV5-6; J: TRBJ1-2; CDR3: CASSWGQPTYGYTF; DNA: TGTGCCAGCAGCTGGGGACAGCCGACCTATGGCTACACCTTC
D: TRBD1; size: once; V: TRBV9; J: TRBJ2-7; CDR3: CASSTETGIQHYEQYF; DNA: TGTGCCAGCAGCACAGAGACAGGGATACAACACTACGAGCAGTACTTC
D: NA; size: NA; V: TRBV3-1/TRBV3-2; J: TRBJ2-7; CDR3: CASSLRGEQYF; DNA: TGTGCCAGCAGCCTCCGGGGCGAGCAGTACTTC
D: TRBD1; size: few; V: TRBV5-6; J: TRBJ1-1; CDR3: CASRGQTTGAFF; DNA: TGTGCCAGCAGGGGACAGACCACCGGAGCTTTCTTT
D: TRBD1; size: few; V: TRBV7-2; J: TRBJ1-2; CDR3: CASRIQGWIYTF; DNA: TGTGCCAGCAGAATACAGGGGTGGATCTACACCTTC
D: TRBD2; size: NA; V: TRBV6-4; J: TRBJ2-1; CDR3: CASSESGGAQNEQFF; DNA: TGTGCCAGCAGTGAGTCGGGGGGGGCCCAAAATGAGCAGTTCTTC
D: TRBD2; size: once; V: TRBV4-2; J: TRBJ2-1; CDR3: CASSQGTGGLSYNEQFF; DNA: TGTGCCAGCAGCCAAGGGACGGGGGGGCTGTCCTACAATGAGCAGTTCTTC
D: NA; size: NA; V: TRBV7-9; J: TRBJ2-2; CDR3: CASSGQITGELFF; DNA: TGTGCCAGCAGCGGCCAGATCACCGGGGAGCTGTTTTTT
D: TRBD1; size: NA; V: TRBV7-7; J: TRBJ2-5; CDR3: CASSLGGTGMETQYF; DNA: TGTGCCAGCAGCTTAGGGGGGACAGGGATGGAGACCCAGTACTTC
D: NA; size: NA; V: TRBV18; J: TRBJ2-5; CDR3: CASSRREVKETQYF; DNA: TGTGCCAGCTCTCGCAGGGAGGTCAAAGAGACCCAGTACTTC
D: TRBD1; size: NA; V: TRBV9; J: TRBJ1-6; CDR3: CASSGEGGIPLHF; DNA: TGTGCCAGCAGCGGTGAAGGGGGCATACCCCTCCACTTT
D: TRBD1; size: once; V: TRBV12-5; J: TRBJ2-7; CDR3: CASGFTGQGAGREQYF; DNA: TGTGCTAGTGGTTTCACAGGGCAGGGGGCAGGGAGGGAGCAGTACTTC
D: TRBD2; size: once; V: TRBV7-2; J: TRBJ2-1; CDR3: CASSATSGGYNEQFF; DNA: TGTGCCAGCAGCGCAACTAGCGGGGGTTACAATGAGCAGTTCTTC
D: TRBD1; size: NA; V: TRBV5-1; J: TRBJ1-2; CDR3: CASSLGASGGIGYGYTF; DNA: TGCGCCAGCAGCTTGGGCGCGTCAGGGGGCATCGGCTATGGCTACACCTTC
D: TRBD1; size: NA; V: TRBV6-1; J: TRBJ1-6; CDR3: CASSDPGQGNSPLHF; DNA: TGTGCCAGCAGTGATCCGGGACAGGGTAATTCACCCCTCCACTTT
D: NA; size: NA; V: TRBV2; J: TRBJ2-2; CDR3: CASTPDGVNTGELFF; DNA: TGTGCCAGCACCCCGGACGGGGTGAACACCGGGGAGCTGTTTTTT
D: TRBD1; size: NA; V: TRBV30; J: TRBJ2-7; CDR3: CAWSIGGGYEQYF; DNA: TGTGCCTGGAGTATAGGGGGCGGGTACGAGCAGTACTTC
D: NA; size: NA; V: TRBV9; J: TRBJ2-2; CDR3: CASSVVANTGELFF; DNA: TGTGCCAGCAGCGTAGTGGCTAACACCGGGGAGCTGTTTTTT
D: NA; size: NA; V: TRBV10-3; J: TRBJ2-5; CDR3: CAINQGIGETQYF; DNA: TGTGCCATCAATCAGGGGATAGGAGAGACCCAGTACTTC
D: NA; size: NA; V: TRBV12-5; J: TRBJ1-3; CDR3: CASGLISDTIYF; DNA: TGTGCTAGTGGCCTGATCTCGGACACCATATATTTT
D: NA; size: NA; V: TRBV7-2; J: TRBJ1-2; CDR3: CASREGGGLGYTF; DNA: TGTGCCAGCAGAGAAGGGGGGGGCCTCGGCTACACCTTC
D: NA; size: NA; V: TRBV4-2; J: TRBJ2-3; CDR3: CASSQDIEMGADTQYF; DNA: TGTGCCAGCAGCCAAGATATCGAAATGGGAGCAGATACGCAGTATTTT
D: NA; size: NA; V: TRBV6-5; J: TRBJ1-2; CDR3: CASSYSRDSTTYTF; DNA: TGTGCCAGCAGTTACTCCCGGGACTCGACGACGTACACCTTC
D: NA; size: NA; V: TRBV18; J: TRBJ1-4; CDR3: CASSPPSKEKLFF; DNA: TGTGCCAGCTCACCACCCAGTAAGGAAAAACTGTTTTTT
D: NA; size: NA; V: TRBV4-3; J: TRBJ2-7; CDR3: CASSQDRGQIYEQYF; DNA: TGCGCCAGCAGCCAAGACCGCGGACAGATCTACGAGCAGTACTTC
D: NA; size: NA; V: TRBV19; J: TRBJ1-6; CDR3: CASSMGAGVNSPLHF; DNA: TGTGCCAGTAGTATGGGGGCAGGGGTTAATTCACCCCTCCACTTT
D: NA; size: NA; V: TRBV3-1/TRBV3-2; J: TRBJ1-1; CDR3: CASSQAMDTEAFF; DNA: TGTGCCAGCAGCCAGGCAATGGACACTGAAGCTTTCTTT
D: TRBD2; size: NA; V: TRBV7-8; J: TRBJ2-4; CDR3: CASSFLAGGLYDIQYF; DNA: TGTGCCAGCAGCTTTCTAGCGGGGGGGCTTTACGACATTCAGTACTTC
D: NA; size: NA; V: TRBV30; J: TRBJ2-6; CDR3: CAWSVGLLSGANVLTF; DNA: TGTGCCTGGAGTGTCGGATTACTATCTGGGGCCAACGTCCTGACTTTC
D: TRBD1; size: once; V: TRBV7-2; J: TRBJ1-6; CDR3: CASSLLPGGNSPLHF; DNA: TGTGCCAGCAGCTTATTGCCAGGGGGCAATTCACCCCTCCACTTT
D: TRBD1; size: once; V: TRBV9; J: TRBJ1-1; CDR3: CASSVTGGTEAFF; DNA: TGTGCCAGCAGCGTAACAGGGGGCACTGAAGCTTTCTTT
D: TRBD1; size: NA; V: TRBV10-2; J: TRBJ2-7; CDR3: CASSRQGAYEQYF; DNA: TGCGCCAGCAGTAGACAGGGTGCGTACGAGCAGTACTTC
D: TRBD1; size: NA; V: TRBV3-1/TRBV3-2; J: TRBJ1-3; CDR3: CASSGTGRSGNTIYF; DNA: TGTGCCAGCAGCGGGACAGGCCGCTCTGGAAACACCATATATTTT
D: TRBD1; size: NA; V: TRBV6-6; J: TRBJ2-3; CDR3: CASSYQDRAADTQYF; DNA: TGTGCCAGCAGTTACCAAGACAGGGCGGCAGATACGCAGTATTTT
D: TRBD2; size: once; V: TRBV18; J: TRBJ2-7; CDR3: CASSKIQGGEQYF; DNA: TGTGCCAGCTCCAAAATCCAGGGAGGGGAGCAGTACTTC
D: TRBD1; size: NA; V: TRBV7-9; J: TRBJ1-2; CDR3: CASSFTGTGGPYGYTF; DNA: TGTGCCAGCAGTTTCACCGGGACAGGGGGCCCTTATGGCTACACCTTC
D: NA; size: NA; V: TRBV2; J: TRBJ1-1; CDR3: CASRQQGRGTEAFF; DNA: TGTGCCAGCAGACAACAGGGAAGGGGCACTGAAGCTTTCTTT